This T cell receptor (beta chain) was observed in a study of T cell responses to AZD1222 COVID-19 vaccine. Deletions cut 3 bases from V and 5 bases from J, with 17 bases between. CDR3 length: 15 amino acids. Germline CDR1 LNHNV, CDR2 YYDKDF (reference sequence). Clones were sequenced by immunoSEQ multiplex PCR, and TCRdb holds only the in-frame ones, with some missing. This table holds about 74,000 clones, 75% to 95% found once. The clonotype originates from an adult who received the AZD1222 COVID-19 vaccine. The rearrangement links TRBV15 to TRBJ2-7, with D possibly TRBD1 on 5 matching bases. The starting material was peripheral blood, obtained 28 days after the second AZD1222 dose. In DNA, the CDR3 is TGTGCCACCAGCAGTCGGGTGGGCAGGGTTAACGAGCAGTACTTC. Amino acids: CATSSRVGRVNEQYF.